The clone carrying this T cell receptor (beta chain) was seen only a few times. Patients were all untreated before their thyroid surgery. These data originate in a study of metastatic and nonmetastatic thyroid tumors. The CDR3 consists of 15 residues. Germline CDR1 is LGHNA and CDR2 is YNFKEQ. V lost 4 bases and J lost 8; bases outside the gene matches: 10. TCRdb re-clonotyped the PCR reads via MiXCR. The sample holds about 13,000 clones, roughly 21% seen once. This TCR was recovered from a female donor with papillary thyroid cancer or a benign thyroid nodule (not recorded which). Some clones in this sample may be carry-over from other donors' samples. This rearrangement joins TRBV4-2 to TRBJ2-1, with 8 nucleotides matching TRBD1. Sequencing was carried out using adjacent normal tissue. In DNA form, the CDR3 reads TGTGCCAGCAGCCTCGGACAGGGATCGCCCCATGAGCAGTTCTTC. Protein: CASSLGQGSPHEQFF.